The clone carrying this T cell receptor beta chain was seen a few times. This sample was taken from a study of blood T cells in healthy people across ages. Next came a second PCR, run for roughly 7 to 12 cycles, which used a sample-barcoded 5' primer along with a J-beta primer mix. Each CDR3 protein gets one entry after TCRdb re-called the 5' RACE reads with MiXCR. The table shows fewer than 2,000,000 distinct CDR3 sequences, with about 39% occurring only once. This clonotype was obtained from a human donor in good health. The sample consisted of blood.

CDR3 residues: CSGPTGYTEAFF. CDR3 bases: TGCAGTGGTCCGACAGGGTACACTGAAGCTTTCTTT. This chain joins TRBV20-1 and TRBJ1-1; 7 nucleotides align to TRBD1. The V gene end was trimmed by 7 bases and the J gene end by 3 bases; junction bases not matched to a gene: 5. Looked up from germline, CDR1 is DFQATT and CDR2 is SNEGSKA (reference sequence). The CDR3 loop spans 12 amino acids.